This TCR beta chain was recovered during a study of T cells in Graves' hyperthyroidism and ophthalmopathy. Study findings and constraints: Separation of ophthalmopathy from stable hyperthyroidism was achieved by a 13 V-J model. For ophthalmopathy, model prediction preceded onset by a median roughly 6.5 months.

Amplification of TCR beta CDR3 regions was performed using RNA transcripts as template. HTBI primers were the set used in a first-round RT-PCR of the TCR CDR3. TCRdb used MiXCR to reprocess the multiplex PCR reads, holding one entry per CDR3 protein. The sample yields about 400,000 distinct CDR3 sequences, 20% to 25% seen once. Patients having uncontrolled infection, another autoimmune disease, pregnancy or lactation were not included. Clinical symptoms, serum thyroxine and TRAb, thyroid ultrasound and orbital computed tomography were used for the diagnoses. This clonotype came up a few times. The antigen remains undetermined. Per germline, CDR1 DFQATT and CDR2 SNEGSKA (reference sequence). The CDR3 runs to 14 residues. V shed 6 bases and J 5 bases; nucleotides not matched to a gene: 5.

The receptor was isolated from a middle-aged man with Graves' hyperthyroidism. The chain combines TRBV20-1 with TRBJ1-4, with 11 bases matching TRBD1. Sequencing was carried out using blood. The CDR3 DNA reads TGCAGTGCGAGGACAGGGGGCTCGAATGAAAAACTGTTTTTT. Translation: CSARTGGSNEKLFF.